One sample yielded the 27 T cell receptor beta chains listed below, sequenced in a study of blood T cell repertoires in COVID-19. Only in-frame clones appear in the TCRdb table, and some are missing; sequencing was by immunoSEQ multiplex PCR. The table includes approximately 270,000 clones, about 91% detected once. The specimen was peripheral blood. The source is a woman in her twenties or thirties with COVID-19, enrolled during active disease.

The gene calls are TRBV28 and TRBJ2-7, with D hard to call. The CDR3 contains 13 residues. CDR1 and CDR2 (germline): MDHEN, SYDVKM. V shed 2 bases and J shed 7 bases, with 12 bases lying between them. This CDR3 is CASSLKPPVEQYF. CDR3 in DNA: TGTGCCAGCAGTTTAAAGCCCCCGGTGGAGCAGTACTTC.

This sequence joins TRBV19 and TRBJ1-1; D possibly corresponds to TRBD1 (5 bases). CDR1 and CDR2 (germline): LNHDA, SQIVND (reference sequence). Deletions cut 5 bases from V and 4 bases from J, with 11 bases between. This CDR3 is 13 amino acids long. The CDR3 sequence is CASSSKGSTEAFF. CDR3 in DNA: TGTGCCAGTAGTTCGAAGGGGTCCACTGAAGCTTTCTTT.

The chain employs TRBV5-1 and TRBJ1-1, with 8 bases that match TRBD1. The germline V gene has CDR1 SGHRS and CDR2 YFSETQ. Losses at the gene ends were 4 bases for V and 0 bases for J; bases not matched to a gene: 11. The CDR3 has 17 amino acids. CDR3 nucleotides: TGCGCCAGCAGCCCCGGACAGGGATTTATCATGAACACTGAAGCTTTCTTT. Translated, it gives CASSPGQGFIMNTEAFF.

The rearrangement joins TRBV19 to TRBJ1-5, with 8 bases fitting TRBD1. The trim removed 7 bases at V and 5 bases at J, leaving 7 bases unmatched. The CDR3 runs 14 residues. Germline loops: CDR1 LNHDA, CDR2 SQIVND (reference sequence). The CDR3 DNA reads as TGTGCCAGTACTACGCTCAGGGGGCATCAGCCCCAGCATTTT. Encoded protein: CASTTLRGHQPQHF.

This CDR3 is CASSFSLAGGETQYF. The CDR3 DNA follows: TGTGCCAGCAGCTTTTCCCTGGCTGGGGGGGAGACCCAGTACTTC. The V gene is TRBV7-2, the J gene TRBJ2-5, with D possibly TRBD2 on 6 matching bases. Trimming took off 3 bases at V and 5 bases at J, with 16 bases between the two ends. The germline V gene encodes CDR1 SGHTA and CDR2 FQGNSA. The CDR3 contains 15 residues.

The V gene is TRBV2, the J gene TRBJ1-2, with 10 bases that match TRBD1. V lost 8 bases, J lost 4 bases, and 4 bases stayed unmatched. CDR1 and CDR2 from the germline V gene are SNHLY and FYNNEI. The CDR3 is 13 residues long. CDR3: CASGTGVLYGYTF. In DNA, the CDR3 is TGTGCCAGCGGGACAGGGGTCCTCTATGGCTACACCTTC. The variable domain in full, with the rest retrieved from reference TRBV2 and TRBJ1-2, is EPEVTQTPSHQVTQMGQEVILRCVPISNHLYFYWYRQILGQKVEFLVSFYNNEISEKSEIFDDQFSVERPDGSNFTLKIRSTKLEDSAMYFCASGTGVLYGYTFGSGTRLTVV.

The chain uses TRBV13 and TRBJ1-2; no firm D call. CDR3 length: 15 residues. Trimming took 6 bases from V and 4 from J, leaving 18 bases between them. Germline V gene sequence: CDR1 PRHDT, CDR2 FYEKMQ (reference sequence). CDR3 in amino acids: CASSGQTGEGYGYTF. In nucleotides, the CDR3 is TGTGCCAGCAGTGGGCAGACCGGGGAAGGCTATGGCTACACCTTC. Looking up the rest from reference TRBV13 and TRBJ1-2 gives the full variable domain: AAGVIQSPRHLIKEKRETATLKCYPIPRHDTVYWYQQGPGQDPQFLISFYEKMQSDKGSIPDRFSAQQFSDYHSELNMSSLELGDSALYFCASSGQTGEGYGYTFGSGTRLTVV.

Comment on this clone: The sample contains more than one DNA sequence encoding this CDR3. The V and J genes are TRBV28 and TRBJ2-3; D uncertain. The germline CDR1 and CDR2 sequences are MDHEN and SYDVKM. There are 14 residues in the CDR3. V shed 2 bases and J shed 0 bases, with 6 bases lying between them. The CDR3 sequence is CASSLSTSTDTQYF. The DNA for the CDR3 is TGTGCCAGCAGTTTAAGCACTAGCACAGATACGCAGTATTTT.

The chain employs TRBV4-1 and TRBJ2-3, with a weak D call TRBD2 (6 bases). The germline V gene has CDR1 MGHRA and CDR2 YSYEKL. The germline V and J ends were trimmed by 10 bases and 5 bases, with 16 bases remaining between them. This CDR3 is built from 13 residues. The CDR3 spells CATERVVGDTQYF. For the CDR3, the DNA is TGCGCCACCGAGCGGGTAGTTGGAGATACGCAGTATTTT.

The CDR3 nucleotides are TGCGCCAGCAGCGGGGGGATCCTCTACGAGCAGTACGTC. Translated: CASSGGILYEQYV. The V gene is TRBV10-2, the J gene TRBJ2-7, with TRBD2 matching over 7 bases. CDR1 is WSHSY, CDR2 SAAADI, per germline. Germline trimming cut 6 bases from V and 3 bases from J; bases unmatched to any gene: 5. The length of the CDR3 is 13 residues.

The CDR3, as DNA: TGTGCCAGCAGTCCCGGGACAGGGGGTCTAAATAGCAATCAGCCCCAGCATTTT. Residues: CASSPGTGGLNSNQPQHF. The chain combines TRBV7-8 with TRBJ1-5; 11 bases line up with TRBD1. The V gene end was trimmed by 6 bases and the J gene end by 0 bases; junction bases not matched to a gene: 10. The CDR3 has 18 amino acids. Germline V gene lookup returns CDR1 SGHVS and CDR2 FQNEAQ.

The chain joins TRBV5-1 to TRBJ2-1; the match to TRBD2 covers 8 bases. The V segment lost 1 base and the J segment 4 bases; nucleotides outside the gene matches: 4. The germline CDR1 and CDR2 sequences are SGHRS and YFSETQ. The CDR3 is 15 amino acids. The DNA for the CDR3 is TGCGCCAGCAGCTTGAACGGGAGGGGGTACAATGAGCAGTTCTTC. It translates to CASSLNGRGYNEQFF.

This clone was counted a single time. V gene TRBV6-2 or TRBV6-3 combines with J gene TRBJ2-7; tentative D call: TRBD2 (6 bases). V was cut by 0 bases and J by 0 bases, with 6 bases left in between. This CDR3 is built from 14 residues. Germline CDR1 reads MNHEY; CDR2 reads SVGEGT. This CDR3 reads CASSYSTSSYEQYF. CDR3 DNA: TGTGCCAGCAGTTACTCGACTAGCTCCTACGAGCAGTACTTC.

The V call is TRBV2, the J call TRBJ2-5, with 12 bases fitting TRBD2. The CDR3 length is 17 residues. V dropped 6 bases and J dropped 5; count of bases not matched to a gene: 13. Germline V gene lookup returns CDR1 SNHLY and CDR2 FYNNEI. The DNA of the CDR3 is TGTGCCAGCAGACTAGGGCTAGCGGGGGGGCCTGGGGAGACCCAGTACTTC. Amino acid sequence: CASRLGLAGGPGETQYF.

This chain joins TRBV24-1 and TRBJ1-1, with 11 bases that match TRBD1. From germline, CDR1 is KGHDR and CDR2 SFDVKD. V lost 4 bases, J lost 3 bases, and 3 bases stayed unmatched. This CDR3 is built from 15 residues. The CDR3 DNA reads as TGTGCCACCAGTGACCCGGGACAGGGGGACACTGAAGCTTTCTTT. This gives the protein CATSDPGQGDTEAFF.

The chain carries TRBV12-5 and TRBJ1-2; TRBD1 matches at 7 bases. Germline CDR1 reads LGHNT; CDR2 reads FRNRAP. V was clipped by 1 base and J by 8 bases; unmatched bases: 7. The CDR3 runs to 14 residues. The CDR3 spells CASGLGSDRVGYTF. The DNA for the CDR3 is TGTGCTAGTGGTTTGGGAAGTGACAGGGTCGGCTACACCTTC. Variable domain in full (rest from reference TRBV12-5 and TRBJ1-2): DARVTQTPRHKVTEMGQEVTMRCQPILGHNTVFWYRQTMMQGLELLAYFRNRAPLDDSGMPKDRFSAEMPDATLATLKIQPSEPRDSAVYFCASGLGSDRVGYTFGSGTRLTVV.

The chain couples TRBV19 to TRBJ2-5; 7 positions agree with TRBD1. The CDR3 loop spans 15 amino acids. Trimming cost V 3 bases and J 1 base; bases outside gene matches: 5. Per germline, CDR1 LNHDA and CDR2 SQIVND (reference sequence). Here the CDR3 reads CASSMGQGVQETQYF. The CDR3 DNA sequence: TGTGCCAGTAGTATGGGGCAGGGGGTCCAAGAGACCCAGTACTTC.

This clone appeared a single time. The chain is built from TRBV3-1 (or the pseudogene TRBV3-2) and TRBJ2-7; 7 nucleotides agree with TRBD2. The junction had 23 bases not matched to a gene; V was cut back by 3 bases and J by 6 bases. This CDR3 region has 19 residues. CDR1 is LGHDT, CDR2 YNNKEL, per germline (reference sequence). CDR3 sequence reads: CASSHSRGVGDRISGEQYF. The DNA for the CDR3 is TGTGCCAGCAGCCACTCCCGGGGGGTGGGGGACCGGATATCTGGCGAGCAGTACTTC.

V usage is TRBV5-5 and J usage is TRBJ2-2, with D tentatively TRBD2 (5 bases). V shed 0 bases and J shed 5 bases, with 5 bases lying between them. CDR3 size: 13 residues. Looked up from germline, CDR1 is SGHKS and CDR2 is YYEKEE (reference sequence). CDR3 nucleotides: TGTGCCAGCAGCTTGGTAGCGACCGGGGAGCTGTTTTTT. It encodes CASSLVATGELFF. Full variable domain (rest looked up from reference TRBV5-5 and TRBJ2-2): DAGVTQSPTHLIKTRGQQVTLRCSPISGHKSVSWYQQVLGQGPQFIFQYYEKEERGRGNFPDRFSARQFPNYSSELNVNALLLGDSALYLCASSLVATGELFFGEGSRLTVL.

The V and J genes are TRBV4-2 and TRBJ2-5, with TRBD2 identical over 7 bases. Germline CDR1 is LGHNA and CDR2 is YNFKEQ. The CDR3 consists of 15 residues. With 4 bases clipped from V and 1 base from J, the junction kept 6 bases outside the gene matches. The CDR3 spells CASSRVAGSQETQYF. The CDR3 DNA is TGTGCCAGCAGCCGAGTAGCGGGCAGCCAAGAGACCCAGTACTTC.

The rearrangement uses TRBV24-1 and TRBJ2-1; the D gene is possibly TRBD2 (6 bases). V lost 0 bases, J lost 8 bases, and 10 bases lay in between. The CDR3 is made up of 14 amino acids. Germline V gene sequence: CDR1 KGHDR, CDR2 SFDVKD. CDR3 amino acids: CATSDLRREDEQFF. For the CDR3, the DNA is TGTGCCACCAGTGATTTGAGGAGGGAGGATGAGCAGTTCTTC.

J is TRBJ1-5 and V is TRBV6-5; unclear D gene. The CDR3 runs 15 residues. Germline CDR1 and CDR2: MNHEY and SVGAGI. V was shortened by 6 bases and J by 1 base, with 13 bases between the two germline ends. Written as DNA, the CDR3 is TGTGCCAGCAGCCTAAGGCAGGCGAGCAATCAGCCCCAGCATTTT. Amino acid sequence: CASSLRQASNQPQHF.

The V call is TRBV29-1, the J call TRBJ2-1, with D perhaps matching TRBD2 (6 bases). The CDR3 covers 14 residues. The germline V and J ends were trimmed by 6 bases and 7 bases, with 19 bases remaining between them. CDR1 and CDR2 (germline): SQVTM, ANQGSEA. This CDR3 reads CSVAANGGGNEQFF. As DNA, the CDR3 is TGCAGCGTAGCTGCGAACGGGGGAGGAAATGAGCAGTTCTTC.

CDR3 in DNA: TGTGCCAGCGGGGACAGAGGCCACTCTGGGGCCAACGTCCTGACTTTC. Its protein product is CASGDRGHSGANVLTF. V is TRBV2 and J is TRBJ2-6, with 7 bases fitting TRBD1. CDR3 length: 16 amino acids. Unmatched junction bases numbered 7, after V lost 8 bases and J lost 0 bases. In germline, CDR1 is SNHLY, CDR2 FYNNEI.

The chain employs TRBV30 and TRBJ2-7, with TRBD1 matching 10 bases. This CDR3 comprises 14 residues. V shed 1 base and J 6 bases; nucleotides not matched to a gene: 6. In germline, CDR1 is GTSNPN, CDR2 SVGIG (reference sequence). CDR3 sequence reads: CAWSARTGGGEQYV. The DNA for the CDR3 is TGTGCCTGGAGTGCCCGGACAGGGGGGGGCGAGCAGTACGTC.

The chain uses TRBV25-1 and TRBJ1-6; 7 bases are shared with TRBD1. Germline trimming cut 6 bases from V and 7 bases from J; bases unmatched to any gene: 6. The CDR3 is 14 amino acids. Germline V gene lookup returns CDR1 MGHDK and CDR2 SYGVNS. The CDR3: CASRQTGHNSPLHF. CDR3 DNA sequence: TGTGCCAGCAGGCAGACAGGGCACAATTCACCCCTCCACTTT.

Only a few counts were recorded for this clone. Additional DNA sequences in this sample encode the identical CDR3. CDR3 nucleotides: TGTGCCAGCAGTTACTCGGCAGGGGGGAATCAGCCCCAGCATTTT. This translates into CASSYSAGGNQPQHF. The rearrangement joins TRBV6-5 to TRBJ1-5; TRBD1 matches at 7 bases. Germline lookup yields CDR1 MNHEY and CDR2 SVGAGI. The ends lost 0 bases at V and 4 bases at J; junction bases unmatched: 3. The CDR3 has 15 amino acids.